These 24 T cell receptor beta chains originate from one sample sequenced in a study of blood T cell repertoires in COVID-19. This table comes from immunoSEQ multiplex PCR, and its TCRdb copy is limited to in-frame clones, with some not included. The sample shows approximately 66,000 clones, 85% to 90% of them seen only once. Sequencing was carried out using peripheral blood. The receptor set was obtained from a man in his fifties with active COVID-19.

The table lists this clone with a count of one. Written as DNA, the CDR3 is TGTGCCAGCAGCCAAGGCACTCAGCGACGGGGGACCCAGTACTTC. It encodes CASSQGTQRRGTQYF. The J gene is TRBJ2-5, the V gene TRBV3-1 (or the pseudogene TRBV3-2), with D maybe TRBD2 (5 bases). CDR1 and CDR2 from the germline V gene are LGHDT and YNNKEL (reference sequence). The CDR3 loop spans 15 amino acids. V lost 1 base to trimming and J lost 7 bases, with 16 bases between them.

This clone was detected only once. As DNA, the CDR3 is TGTGCCAGCAGTCCGTTGCCGGGGGGCGCCCCTATGAACACTGAAGCTTTCTTT. Translating it yields CASSPLPGGAPMNTEAFF. This rearrangement joins TRBV27 to TRBJ1-1, with D tentatively TRBD1 (6 bases). V shed 5 bases and J shed 0 bases, with 22 bases lying between them. The CDR3 is made up of 18 amino acids. The V gene's germline CDR1 is MNHEY and CDR2 SMNVEV (reference sequence).

The rearrangement uses TRBV12-3 or TRBV12-4 and TRBJ2-5; D remains ambiguous. Trimming took 0 bases from V and 4 from J, leaving 6 bases between them. The CDR3 covers 13 residues. The CDR3 sequence: CASSLAPRETQYF. The CDR3 coding sequence is TGTGCCAGCAGTTTAGCGCCCAGAGAGACCCAGTACTTC.

This chain links TRBV11-2 with TRBJ1-4; D gene uncertain. Trimming removed 1 base at V and 0 bases at J, with 3 bases between. The CDR3 covers 14 residues. Germline CDR1 and CDR2: SGHAT and FQNNGV. The CDR3 sequence: CASSLGATNEKLFF. The CDR3 coding sequence is TGTGCCAGCAGCTTAGGAGCAACTAATGAAAAACTGTTTTTT.

The V and J genes are TRBV3-1 (or the pseudogene TRBV3-2) and TRBJ1-3; D gene uncertain. Germline lookup yields CDR1 LGHDT and CDR2 YNNKEL (reference sequence). This CDR3 spans 16 amino acids. V was shortened by 0 bases and J by 6 bases, with 15 bases between the two germline ends. The CDR3 sequence is CASSQEVMRVENTIYF. The CDR3 coding sequence is TGTGCCAGCAGCCAAGAAGTAATGCGGGTCGAAAACACCATATATTTT.

The rearrangement joins TRBV2 to TRBJ2-1; D not certain. The germline V gene has CDR1 SNHLY and CDR2 FYNNEI. This CDR3 region has 11 residues. Trimming stripped 7 bases from V and 14 bases from J, with 15 bases between. In DNA, the CDR3 is TGTGCCAGCATTCTTCAGCTAGTGAAGTTCTTC. Amino acids: CASILQLVKFF. Full variable domain (remainder filled in from reference TRBV2 and TRBJ2-1): EPEVTQTPSHQVTQMGQEVILRCVPISNHLYFYWYRQILGQKVEFLVSFYNNEISEKSEIFDDQFSVERPDGSNFTLKIRSTKLEDSAMYFCASILQLVKFFGPGTRLTVL.

The chain joins TRBV4-2 to TRBJ2-5; D is perhaps TRBD2 (6 bases). CDR1 and CDR2 from the germline V gene are LGHNA and YNFKEQ. The CDR3 loop spans 17 amino acids. The V end lost 0 bases, the J end lost 3 bases, and 17 bases lay between the germline ends. The CDR3 DNA sequence: TGTGCCAGCAGCCAAGAGGTCAGAGTTAGCGGAAAAGAGACCCAGTACTTC. Translation gives CASSQEVRVSGKETQYF.

The V gene is TRBV5-4, the J gene TRBJ2-2; 9 nucleotides line up with TRBD2. The V gene end was trimmed by 3 bases and the J gene end by 4 bases; junction bases not matched to a gene: 13. Germline lookup yields CDR1 SGHNT and CDR2 YYREEE (reference sequence). CDR3 size: 18 residues. The CDR3 here is CASSSPPLAGGVTGELFF. The CDR3 region has the DNA TGTGCCAGCAGCTCTCCCCCCCTGGCGGGGGGGGTCACCGGGGAGCTGTTTTTT.

The chain combines TRBV2 with TRBJ1-1, with 10 bases lining up with TRBD1. Germline V gene data show CDR1 as SNHLY and CDR2 as FYNNEI. V shed 5 bases, J shed 5 bases, and the junction held 5 bases outside the gene matches. The length of the CDR3 is 14 residues. DNA for the CDR3: TGTGCCAGCAGTTTCGACAGGGGGCGAACTGAAGCTTTCTTT. Its protein product is CASSFDRGRTEAFF. The full variable domain, with the rest looked up from reference TRBV2 and TRBJ1-1, is EPEVTQTPSHQVTQMGQEVILRCVPISNHLYFYWYRQILGQKVEFLVSFYNNEISEKSEIFDDQFSVERPDGSNFTLKIRSTKLEDSAMYFCASSFDRGRTEAFFGQGTRLTVV.

V gene TRBV5-1 combines with J gene TRBJ2-3, with 10 bases aligning to TRBD2. The CDR3 runs 15 residues. Germline V CDR1 and CDR2: SGHRS, YFSETQ. Germline trimming cut 4 bases from V and 5 bases from J; bases unmatched to any gene: 7. CDR3 loop: CASSLGASGGDTQYF. The CDR3, as DNA: TGCGCCAGCAGCCTCGGGGCTAGCGGGGGAGATACGCAGTATTTT.

This CDR3 is CASSTPGTGTGELFF. The CDR3 DNA reads TGTGCCAGCAGTACTCCCGGGACAGGGACCGGGGAGCTGTTTTTT. This chain joins TRBV28 and TRBJ2-2, with TRBD1 identical over 9 bases. In germline, CDR1 is MDHEN, CDR2 SYDVKM. CDR3 length equals 15 residues. V lost 5 bases to trimming and J lost 5 bases; unmatched junction nucleotides: 6. Full variable domain (missing parts from reference TRBV28 and TRBJ2-2): DVKVTQSSRYLVKRTGEKVFLECVQDMDHENMFWYRQDPGLGLRLIYFSYDVKMKEKGDIPEGYSVSREKKERFSLILESASTNQTSMYLCASSTPGTGTGELFFGEGSRLTVL.

This chain links TRBV21-1 with TRBJ2-7; TRBD1, the table's D call, was not compared with the DNA. TRBV21-1 represents a pseudogene. The CDR3 loop spans 17 amino acids. The CDR3 sequence is CASSTSGTGGAGYEQYV. CDR3 DNA sequence: TGTGCCAGCAGCACATCCGGGACAGGGGGCGCAGGTTACGAGCAGTACGTC.

V usage is TRBV7-7 and J usage is TRBJ2-2; 8 bases agree with TRBD2. J lost 5 bases, V lost 6 bases, and 5 bases had no gene match. CDR3 length: 14 amino acids. The germline CDR1 and CDR2 sequences are SSHAT and FNYEAQ (reference sequence). The CDR3 sequence is CASRPGGMTGELFF. CDR3 in DNA: TGTGCCAGCAGACCGGGGGGGATGACCGGGGAGCTGTTTTTT.

The rearrangement uses TRBV7-2 and TRBJ1-1, with D perhaps matching TRBD1 (5 bases). This CDR3 is built from 16 residues. CDR1 is SGHTA, CDR2 FQGNSA, per germline. The ends were cut back, 5 bases at V and 1 base at J, with 17 bases in the middle. The DNA of the CDR3 is TGTGCCAGCAGCCCTAGATGGGGGGAACCGAACACTGAAGCTTTCTTT. Translating gives CASSPRWGEPNTEAFF.

The CDR3 reads CASSAKFGLGGSSYNEQFF. CDR3 DNA sequence: TGTGCCAGCAGCGCTAAATTTGGGCTTGGGGGGAGCTCCTACAATGAGCAGTTCTTC. V usage is TRBV14 and J usage is TRBJ2-1, with D possibly matching TRBD2 (6 bases). Germline V gives CDR1 SGHDN, CDR2 FVKESK. V was clipped by 5 bases and J by 0 bases, with 23 bases between them. This CDR3 comprises 19 residues.

The genes are TRBV10-3 and TRBJ2-2, with TRBD2 matching 7 bases. Germline CDR1 is ENHRY and CDR2 is SYGVKD. This CDR3 contains 14 residues. Trimming cost V 10 bases and J 4 bases; bases outside gene matches: 9. The CDR3 DNA sequence: TGTGCCACGGGGGACGGGGGGAGCACCGGGGAGCTGTTTTTT. Amino acids: CATGDGGSTGELFF.

The gene calls are TRBV2 and TRBJ2-2; D is perhaps TRBD1 (6 bases). CDR1 is SNHLY and CDR2 is FYNNEI in the germline V gene. This CDR3 contains 15 residues. The ends were cut back, 4 bases at V and 5 bases at J, with 14 bases in the middle. The CDR3 nucleotides read TGTGCCAGCAGTGTGGCAGGGGATCGGACCGGGGAGCTGTTTTTT. Translating it yields CASSVAGDRTGELFF. The variable domain in full, with the rest retrieved from reference TRBV2 and TRBJ2-2, is EPEVTQTPSHQVTQMGQEVILRCVPISNHLYFYWYRQILGQKVEFLVSFYNNEISEKSEIFDDQFSVERPDGSNFTLKIRSTKLEDSAMYFCASSVAGDRTGELFFGEGSRLTVL.

The chain joins TRBV7-9 to TRBJ2-3, with TRBD2 matching over 7 bases. The V and J ends lost 1 base and 3 bases, in that order; junction bases with no gene match: 4. This CDR3 region has 15 residues. CDR1 is SEHNR and CDR2 is FQNEAQ in the germline V gene (reference sequence). The CDR3 region has the DNA TGTGCCAGCAGCTTAGGACAACTAGCGACAGATACGCAGTATTTT. Translation: CASSLGQLATDTQYF.

The chain carries TRBV5-1 and TRBJ2-2; tentatively, D is TRBD1 (6 bases). The CDR3 spans 15 residues. The germline V and J ends were trimmed by 2 bases and 5 bases, with 13 bases remaining between them. The germline V gene has CDR1 SGHRS and CDR2 YFSETQ. CDR3 sequence reads: CASSFGLQGTGELFF. Here the CDR3 DNA reads TGCGCCAGCAGCTTCGGCCTACAGGGAACCGGGGAGCTGTTTTTT.

This rearrangement joins TRBV11-3 to TRBJ2-1, with TRBD2 matching over 10 bases. The CDR3 spans 17 residues. V was clipped by 1 base and J by 7 bases; unmatched bases: 10. Per germline, CDR1 SGHNT and CDR2 YENEEA. The CDR3 protein is CASSLASSGLASNEQFF. In nucleotides, the CDR3 is TGTGCCAGCAGCTTAGCGTCATCGGGACTAGCGAGTAATGAGCAGTTCTTC.

The chain joins TRBV11-3 to TRBJ2-4, with TRBD2 identical over 14 bases. This CDR3 has 15 residues. J was trimmed by 7 bases and V by 5 bases; bases with no gene match: 4. Germline V gene sequence: CDR1 SGHNT, CDR2 YENEEA. The CDR3 nucleotides read TGTGCCAGCAGCACCGGGACTAGCGGGAGTAACATTCAGTACTTC. Translation gives CASSTGTSGSNIQYF.

V usage is TRBV18 and J usage is TRBJ2-1, with 9 bases aligning to TRBD1. Germline values: CDR1 KGHSH, CDR2 LQKENI. The CDR3 runs 15 residues. V trimming: 3 bases; J trimming: 2 bases; junction bases outside the gene matches: 2. Here the CDR3 reads CASSPGQGPYNEQFF. The CDR3 DNA reads TGTGCCAGCTCACCGGGACAGGGCCCCTACAATGAGCAGTTCTTC.

The chain links TRBV5-1 to TRBJ2-1, with D possibly matching TRBD1 (5 bases). This CDR3 is 13 amino acids long. CDR1 and CDR2 from the germline V gene are SGHRS and YFSETQ. Trimming removed 3 bases from V and 5 bases from J, with 9 bases in between. In DNA form, the CDR3 reads TGCGCCAGCAGCTGGCAGGGCGACAATGAGCAGTTCTTC. Its translation: CASSWQGDNEQFF.

V and J are TRBV13 and TRBJ2-5; 9 nucleotides agree with TRBD2. The V segment lost 1 base and the J segment 4 bases; nucleotides outside the gene matches: 1. The germline V gene encodes CDR1 PRHDT and CDR2 FYEKMQ (reference sequence). The CDR3 runs 14 residues. The CDR3 here is CASSLELAGETQYF. CDR3 in DNA: TGTGCCAGCAGCTTAGAACTAGCGGGAGAGACCCAGTACTTC.